The sequence of this TCR beta chain was determined in a study of post-analysis software for immune sequencing data. Study-level points and caveats: In patients, about five TRBV segments were more frequent than in controls, with TRBV5-6, TRBV5-1 and TRBV20-1 among them.

As regards this clonotype: What it recognizes is unknown.

Germline assignment: CDR1 ENHRY and CDR2 SYGVKD. V dropped 6 bases and J dropped 6; count of bases not matched to a gene: 1. This CDR3 comprises 13 residues. Incorporated into the TCR beta cDNA libraries were unique molecular identifiers, which served to reduce PCR and sequencing biases. TCRdb re-called the PCR reads through MiXCR, storing one row per CDR3 protein. The sample consists of hundreds of thousands of distinct CDR3 sequences, less than 35% of them appearing once. The V gene is TRBV10-3, the J gene TRBJ1-5; 11 bases match TRBD1. This TCR was recovered from a girl aged 5-17 years with multiple sclerosis. The sample taken for sequencing was blood. The CDR3 sequence: CAIRGTGGQPQHF. The CDR3 DNA sequence: TGTGCCATCAGAGGGACAGGGGGTCAGCCCCAGCATTTT.